The clone carrying this TCR beta chain has just one count. Profiled with immunoSEQ multiplex PCR; TCRdb holds only in-frame clones, not every one. The sample shows almost 95,000 clones, around 67% of them seen only once. The data originate from a study of blood T cell repertoires in COVID-19. Study as a whole: The analysed material was cDNA or gDNA that came from T cells, B-cell-depleted T cells, or PBMCs.

The CDR3 spans 14 residues. V lost 7 bases, J lost 9 bases, and 16 bases lay in between. Germline CDR1 reads SGHAT; CDR2 reads FQNNGV. This TCR was recovered from an older woman in a cohort sampled during active or convalescent COVID-19. The sample consisted of peripheral blood. The chain uses TRBV11-2 and TRBJ1-6; no clear D. CDR3 DNA: TGTGCCAGCACCCGATCGCAGGAAGGTTCACCCCTCCACTTT. The encoded protein is CASTRSQEGSPLHF.